The 2 T cell receptor beta chains listed next were all sequenced from one sample in a study of beta chain features in type 1 diabetes. Study conclusions and caveats: Significant though moderate, a shortening of TCRB CDR3s appeared in all four CD4+ subsets of Type 1 diabetes patients.

The sequenced template was cDNA made from the entire isolated RNA. Sequencing used immunoSEQ multiplex PCR; TCRdb keeps in-frame clones, though not all of them. The table has under 50,000 clones, roughly 70% seen once. Their antigen targets remain unknown. Material: Tregs from blood. The origin of the receptors is a woman aged 18-29 years with type 1 diabetes.

The table lists this clone with a count of one. The chain is built from TRBV27 and TRBJ2-7; D perhaps matches TRBD1 (5 bases). Deletions cut 5 bases from V and 9 bases from J, with 17 bases between. The germline CDR1 and CDR2 sequences are MNHEY and SMNVEV (reference sequence). This CDR3 region has 13 residues. CDR3 loop: CASSAPGNPRQYF. Here the CDR3 DNA reads TGTGCCAGCAGTGCCCCAGGGAACCCTCGGCAGTACTTC.

This clone was seen a handful of times. The chain has TRBV7-6 and TRBJ2-1; no firm D call. The CDR3 spans 12 residues. Germline V CDR1 and CDR2: SGHVS, FNYEAQ. V lost 5 bases, J lost 6 bases, and 8 bases lay in between. The CDR3 is CASSVQVNEQFF. CDR3 coding DNA: TGTGCCAGCAGCGTTCAGGTCAATGAGCAGTTCTTC.